This T cell receptor (beta chain) was sequenced for a study of shared T cell receptors in the human thymus (dated by TCRdb to 2020 to 2023). Background on the whole study: The study examined how self-reactive, shared T-cell receptor alpha chains are generated in the human thymus.

From cysteine to phenylalanine, the CDR3 is 16 amino acids long. Of all the DNA, just the CDR3 is kept, 48 bases in frame from base 1. Sequences GTSNPN (CDR1) and SVGIG (CDR2) are obtained from the germline V gene (reference sequence). Cut back by 2 bases and 1 base, the V and J ends lie 15 bases apart. About this clone: Its antigen target is currently unknown. It has no much larger one-base neighbor in the sample; base qualities were not kept.

Receptors were amplified or captured by the immunoSEQ multiplex PCR assay. TCRdb mirrors the immuneACCESS table, restricted to in-frame sequences. Some clones are absent from its copies; in checked studies, under half trace to an unresolved V gene, and the reason for the others is unknown. Counted in this sample were a few hundred thousand clones; 95% of them appeared once. 0.015% to 0.025% of the sample is taken by the ten largest. The source of this sequence is a human donor. The sequenced sample consisted of thymocytes. Recombination joined TRBV30 with TRBJ1-3; the D gene remains uncertain. The DNA sequence reads TGTGCCTGGAGTTCCCCCGGGTGGTTATCTGGAAACACCATATATTTT. This sequence encodes CAWSSPGWLSGNTIYF.